The TCR beta chain described here comes from a study of T cell responses to AZD1222 COVID-19 vaccine. The wider study: Pooling was applied to second doses at about 4 or about 12 weeks. Study outcomes and limitations: Seropositivity was recorded at baseline in only a handful of AZD1222 recipients. Donors, mostly white British, included more females; clonal diversity was possibly underestimated. Spike-specific TCR breadth and depth rose after two AZD1222 doses.

Of note for this clone: The antigen is unknown.

TCRdb's copy holds only in-frame clones and misses some; the assay was immunoSEQ multiplex PCR. The table has about 120,000 clones, about 86% seen once. Trimming pared 2 bases from V and 4 bases from J, leaving 8 bases between. From germline, CDR1 is MNHNS and CDR2 SASEGT. CDR3 length equals 13 residues. V is TRBV6-1 and J is TRBJ1-2; D is possibly TRBD1 (6 bases). Sequencing used peripheral blood, obtained on day 0 of AZD1222 vaccination. This TCR was recovered from an adult in good health. In DNA form, the CDR3 reads TGTGCCAGCAGTGAAACAGGGACCTATGGCTACACCTTC. Translating gives CASSETGTYGYTF.